The rows below give T cell receptor beta chains drawn from one sample of a study of vaccination and CD4 T cells after COVID-19. Each CDR3 protein is one row after TCRdb ran MiXCR on the PCR reads. This table has fewer than 25,000 distinct CDR3 sequences, under 60% appearing once. The starting material was CD4+ T cells from blood, obtained before SARS-CoV-2 vaccination. The origin of the receptors is a human donor who had recovered from COVID-19. The CDR3 runs from the conserved cysteine through the conserved F or W. The D gene is left open where the match is weak. Clone size appears in some rows only: once, few, many, or a class for an expanded clone.

CDR3 | DNA | J | V | D | size
CAISEPNNEQFF | TGTGCCATCAGTGAGCCTAACAATGAGCAGTTCTTC | TRBJ2-1 | TRBV10-3 | NA | few
CASEARVMDTQYF | TGTGCCAGCGAGGCTCGGGTAATGGATACGCAGTATTTT | TRBJ2-3 | TRBV28 | NA | NA
CASSSTYYEQYF | TGCGCCAGCAGCTCGACCTATTACGAGCAGTACTTC | TRBJ2-7 | TRBV5-1 | NA | once
CATRAPTVNTGELFF | TGTGCCACCAGGGCCCCTACAGTGAACACCGGGGAGCTGTTTTTT | TRBJ2-2 | TRBV15 | NA | few
CASSLRWYPAGGSPLHF | TGTGCCAGCAGCTTGAGATGGTACCCCGCAGGGGGCTCACCCCTCCACTTT | TRBJ1-6 | TRBV5-6 | TRBD1 | NA
CASSSDSYEQYF | TGTGCCAGCAGCTCCGACTCCTACGAGCAGTACTTC | TRBJ2-7 | TRBV6-2/TRBV6-3 | NA | once
CASSHGSYEQYF | TGTGCCAGCAGCCACGGGTCCTACGAGCAGTACTTC | TRBJ2-7 | TRBV6-1 | NA | NA
CASSRTSGSGGSYEQYF | TGTGCCAGCAGTCGGACTAGCGGGAGCGGGGGCTCCTACGAGCAGTACTTC | TRBJ2-7 | TRBV27 | TRBD2 | NA
CSARGRAYNEQFF | TGCAGTGCTAGAGGCAGAGCCTACAATGAGCAGTTCTTC | TRBJ2-1 | TRBV20-1 | NA | NA
CASSYSGLHSGNTIYF | TGTGCCAGCAGTTACTCGGGACTTCACTCTGGAAACACCATATATTTT | TRBJ1-3 | TRBV6-5 | NA | NA
CSAGSLTQPQHF | TGCAGTGCTGGGAGTTTAACTCAGCCCCAGCATTTT | TRBJ1-5 | TRBV20-1 | NA | NA
CSAPLPGGTDTQYF | TGCAGTGCTCCTCTCCCGGGGGGGACAGATACGCAGTATTTT | TRBJ2-3 | TRBV20-1 | TRBD2 | NA
CSAPIPTGATRPLHF | TGCAGTGCTCCGATCCCGACAGGGGCGACGCGACCCCTCCACTTT | TRBJ1-6 | TRBV20-1 | TRBD1 | NA
CASSFVDRAGELFF | TGTGCCAGCAGCTTTGTAGATAGGGCCGGGGAGCTGTTTTTT | TRBJ2-2 | TRBV7-9 | NA | few
CSASFYEQYF | TGCAGTGCTAGTTTCTACGAGCAGTACTTC | TRBJ2-7 | TRBV20-1 | NA | NA
CASSHRSTTWGRSQETQYF | TGTGCCAGCAGCCACCGCAGTACCACGTGGGGGCGTAGCCAAGAGACCCAGTACTTC | TRBJ2-5 | TRBV7-2 | NA | few